The 21 T cell receptor beta chains in this list originate from one sample, sequenced in a study of cytomegalovirus exposure and HLA in healthy donors. The primer mix had 60 Vbeta and 13 Jbeta primers. The method was immunoSEQ multiplex PCR; TCRdb's version includes in-frame clones alone and lacks a portion of them. The sample records 150,000 to 200,000 clones, approximately 70% being singletons. The sequenced material came from PBMCs. These receptor sequences come from a man aged 18 to 30 in good health and CMV-seropositive.

The chain is built from TRBV19 and TRBJ2-3; perhaps TRBD2 as D (5 bases). V was cut by 5 bases and J by 4 bases, with 10 bases left in between. There are 13 residues in the CDR3. Germline V gives CDR1 LNHDA, CDR2 SQIVND (reference sequence). The CDR3 DNA is TGTGCCAGTAGTTACGGAGGCGCAGATACGCAGTATTTT. Its translation is CASSYGGADTQYF.

The rearrangement links TRBV6-1 to TRBJ2-1; 9 bases fit TRBD1. This CDR3 has 13 residues. The germline CDR1 and CDR2 sequences are MNHNS and SASEGT. Trimming removed 4 bases from V and 7 bases from J; junction bases left unmatched: 2. In nucleotides, the CDR3 is TGTGCCAGCAGTGTCGACAGGGGGAATGAGCAGTTCTTC. Translating it yields CASSVDRGNEQFF.

The rearrangement links TRBV27 to TRBJ2-2, with TRBD1 matching over 7 bases. This CDR3 contains 15 residues. Trimming cost V 6 bases and J 4 bases; bases outside gene matches: 8. Germline V gene lookup returns CDR1 MNHEY and CDR2 SMNVEV (reference sequence). CDR3 in DNA: TGTGCCAGCAGAAGGGACAGCTCTTTCACCGGGGAGCTGTTTTTT. Translating it yields CASRRDSSFTGELFF.

The V call is TRBV6-5, the J call TRBJ1-6, with D uncertain. Per the germline V gene, CDR1 is MNHEY and CDR2 is SVGAGI. The CDR3 runs to 14 residues. Trimming shortened V by 6 bases and J by 7 bases, and 13 bases separated the two germline ends. The CDR3 bases are TGTGCCAGCAGAAACGGGGTAGACAATTCACCCCTCCACTTT. As protein: CASRNGVDNSPLHF.

The count of this clone is one. The rearrangement uses TRBV6-5 and TRBJ1-1, with 7 positions matching TRBD1. Germline lookup yields CDR1 MNHEY and CDR2 SVGAGI. The CDR3 loop spans 11 amino acids. J gave up 7 bases and V 8 bases, and 4 bases lay outside the gene matches. The CDR3 reads CASGRTGEAFF. The DNA of the CDR3 is TGTGCCAGCGGTAGGACAGGTGAAGCTTTCTTT.

The chain carries TRBV7-6 and TRBJ1-1, with TRBD1 identical over 7 bases. Germline V gives CDR1 SGHVS, CDR2 FNYEAQ. J was trimmed by 7 bases and V by 3 bases; bases with no gene match: 2. The CDR3 has 12 residues. The CDR3 loop is CASSLQGVEAFF. CDR3 bases: TGTGCCAGCAGCTTGCAGGGGGTTGAAGCTTTCTTT.

Turning to this clone: This specimen includes other DNA sequences encoding the same CDR3. V gene TRBV6-1 combines with J gene TRBJ1-1, with D maybe TRBD1 (6 bases). V was cut by 6 bases and J by 4 bases, with 18 bases left in between. The CDR3 totals 15 residues. Germline CDR1 and CDR2: MNHNS and SASEGT. The CDR3 protein is CASSQQWTAATEAFF. Here the CDR3 DNA reads TGTGCCAGCAGCCAACAATGGACAGCCGCCACTGAAGCTTTCTTT.

This chain joins TRBV7-2 and TRBJ1-1, with D tentatively TRBD1 (6 bases). Germline CDR1 reads SGHTA; CDR2 reads FQGNSA. Trimming stripped 6 bases from V and 3 bases from J, with 11 bases between. CDR3 length: 13 residues. The CDR3 bases are TGTGCCAGCAGATTTCAGGGGTACACTGAAGCTTTCTTT. Protein: CASRFQGYTEAFF.

The chain links TRBV10-2 to TRBJ1-4; D remains ambiguous. The ends were cut back, 0 bases at V and 0 bases at J, with 20 bases in the middle. The CDR3 has 20 residues. Per the germline V gene, CDR1 is WSHSY and CDR2 is SAAADI. The CDR3 DNA reads as TGCGCCAGCAGTGAGTCGGGCTTGTACAGTCGATCGGCAACTAATGAAAAACTGTTTTTT. Its translation: CASSESGLYSRSATNEKLFF.

This chain connects TRBV28 to TRBJ1-1, with no clear D. The CDR3 spans 15 residues. V lost 5 bases, J lost 4 bases, and 17 bases lay in between. Germline V gene sequence: CDR1 MDHEN, CDR2 SYDVKM. The CDR3 protein is CASSPPGEQFTEAFF. The CDR3 bases are TGTGCCAGCAGTCCTCCCGGGGAACAGTTCACTGAAGCTTTCTTT.

The V gene is TRBV28, the J gene TRBJ1-1; D might be TRBD1 (6 bases). The CDR3 runs 15 residues. In germline, CDR1 is MDHEN, CDR2 SYDVKM. The ends were cut back, 10 bases at V and 2 bases at J, with 20 bases in the middle. CDR3 nucleotides: TGTGCCATCAACGACCACAGTGGGGGCAACACTGAAGCTTTCTTT. Amino acid sequence: CAINDHSGGNTEAFF.

The gene calls are TRBV5-1 and TRBJ2-1, with 7 bases matching TRBD2. CDR3 length: 15 amino acids. Germline assignment: CDR1 SGHRS and CDR2 YFSETQ. Unmatched junction bases numbered 0, after V lost 0 bases and J lost 0 bases. The CDR3 loop reads CASSLGGGSYNEQFF. In DNA form, the CDR3 reads TGCGCCAGCAGCTTGGGGGGGGGCTCCTACAATGAGCAGTTCTTC.

The V and J genes are TRBV4-2 and TRBJ2-7; D unclear. This CDR3 region has 15 residues. CDR1 is LGHNA and CDR2 is YNFKEQ in the germline V gene. V was pared by 1 base and J by 3 bases, with 13 bases between. In nucleotides, the CDR3 is TGTGCCAGCAGCCAAGTTTCCTACTACTACTACGAGCAGTACGTC. It specifies CASSQVSYYYYEQYV.

This chain connects TRBV10-3 to TRBJ2-2, with TRBD2 matching 10 bases. This CDR3 comprises 16 residues. Germline V CDR1 and CDR2: ENHRY, SYGVKD. V trimming: 5 bases; J trimming: 1 base; junction bases outside the gene matches: 4. The CDR3 loop is CAISPVAGGNTGELFF. The CDR3 DNA sequence: TGTGCCATCAGTCCTGTAGCGGGGGGGAACACCGGGGAGCTGTTTTTT.

This clone was recorded only once. V gene TRBV5-1 combines with J gene TRBJ1-2, with D possibly TRBD1 on 6 matching bases. Looked up from germline, CDR1 is SGHRS and CDR2 is YFSETQ. The CDR3 loop spans 15 amino acids. V lost 2 bases and J lost 5, with 16 bases in between. The DNA of the CDR3 is TGCGCCAGCAGCTTTACAGGGAGTCGGCTATATGGCTACACCTTC. Its protein product is CASSFTGSRLYGYTF.

Comments on this clone: The same CDR3 also results from other DNA sequences found in this sample. The chain links TRBV19 to TRBJ1-1, with D uncertain. Trimming took off 3 bases at V and 3 bases at J, with 2 bases between the two ends. Germline CDR1 LNHDA, CDR2 SQIVND (reference sequence). The CDR3 length is 11 residues. CDR3 nucleotides: TGTGCCAGTAGTATCTACACTGAAGCTTTCTTT. As protein: CASSIYTEAFF.

V is TRBV5-4 and J is TRBJ1-1; D is unclear. V lost 1 base and J 1 base, leaving 2 bases between the germline ends. Germline V gives CDR1 SGHNT, CDR2 YYREEE (reference sequence). The CDR3 has 12 amino acids. As DNA, the CDR3 is TGTGCCAGCAGCTTGCGGAACACTGAAGCTTTCTTT. It encodes CASSLRNTEAFF.

The rearrangement uses TRBV6-1 and TRBJ2-1; a possible D gene is TRBD1 (5 bases). The germline V and J ends were trimmed by 1 base and 14 bases, with 15 bases remaining between them. The germline gives CDR1 MNHNS, CDR2 SASEGT. The CDR3 runs 13 residues. In DNA form, the CDR3 reads TGTGCCAGCAGTGAAGACCGCATCGCCAGGGAGTTCTTC. This codes for CASSEDRIAREFF.

The V and J genes are TRBV6-1 and TRBJ1-2; the match to TRBD1 covers 10 bases. The trim removed 0 bases at V and 3 bases at J, leaving 10 bases unmatched. Germline lookup yields CDR1 MNHNS and CDR2 SASEGT. The CDR3 has 18 amino acids. The CDR3 spells CASSEAQGTGASDYGYTF. Written as DNA, the CDR3 is TGTGCCAGCAGTGAAGCACAGGGGACAGGGGCTTCGGACTATGGCTACACCTTC.

This clone showed up just a few times. V and J are TRBV10-3 and TRBJ2-5; D uncertain. Trimming cost V 5 bases and J 1 base, with 8 bases left between them. The CDR3 runs 13 residues. The V gene's germline CDR1 is ENHRY and CDR2 SYGVKD. CDR3 DNA: TGTGCCATCAGTAGAGAAGTCCAAGAGACCCAGTACTTC. Amino acids: CAISREVQETQYF.

The chain joins TRBV10-2 to TRBJ2-3; TRBD2 is a possible D gene (5 bases). Germline V gene lookup returns CDR1 WSHSY and CDR2 SAAADI. The CDR3 consists of 13 residues. The V and J ends lost 11 bases and 0 bases respectively, with 12 bases between them. This chain's CDR3 is CAGGRGSTDTQYF. CDR3 sequence (DNA): TGCGCCGGTGGGCGCGGGAGCACAGATACGCAGTATTTT.